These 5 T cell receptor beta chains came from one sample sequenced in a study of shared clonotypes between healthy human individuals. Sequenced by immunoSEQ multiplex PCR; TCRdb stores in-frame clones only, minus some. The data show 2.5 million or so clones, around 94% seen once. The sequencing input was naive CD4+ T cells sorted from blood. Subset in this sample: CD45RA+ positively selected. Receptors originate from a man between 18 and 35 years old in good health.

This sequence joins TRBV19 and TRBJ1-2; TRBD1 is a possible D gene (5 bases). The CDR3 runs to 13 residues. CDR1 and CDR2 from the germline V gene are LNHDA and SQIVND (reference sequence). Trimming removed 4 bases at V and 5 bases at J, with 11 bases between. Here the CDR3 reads CASSKTAGYGYTF. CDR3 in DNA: TGTGCCAGTAGTAAGACAGCGGGGTATGGCTACACCTTC.

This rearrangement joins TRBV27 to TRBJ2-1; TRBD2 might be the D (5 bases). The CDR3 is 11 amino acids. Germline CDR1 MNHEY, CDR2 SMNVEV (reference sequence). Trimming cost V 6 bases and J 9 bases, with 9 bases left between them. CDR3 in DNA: TGTGCCAGCAGGGGAGTTTCTGAGCAGTTCTTC. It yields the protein CASRGVSEQFF.

The CDR3 bases are TGTGCCAGCCGGGGCGATGCGACCCAGTACTTC. Its translation: CASRGDATQYF. J is TRBJ2-5 and V is TRBV7-2, with D perhaps being TRBD1 or TRBD2 (5 bases each). Deletions cut 8 bases from V and 7 bases from J, with 11 bases between. CDR3 length equals 11 residues. The germline V gene encodes CDR1 SGHTA and CDR2 FQGNSA.

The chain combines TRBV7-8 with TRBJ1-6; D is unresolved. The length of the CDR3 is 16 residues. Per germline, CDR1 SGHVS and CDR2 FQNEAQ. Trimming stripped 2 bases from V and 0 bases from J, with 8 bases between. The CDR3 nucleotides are TGTGCCAGCAGCTTAAGCAGGAGCTCCTATAATTCACCCCTCCACTTT. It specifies CASSLSRSSYNSPLHF.

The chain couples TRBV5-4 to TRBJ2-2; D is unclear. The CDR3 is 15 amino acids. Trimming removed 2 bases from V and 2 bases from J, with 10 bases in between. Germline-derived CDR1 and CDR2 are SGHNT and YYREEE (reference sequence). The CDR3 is CASSFSIPNTGELFF. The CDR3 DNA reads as TGTGCCAGCAGCTTTTCTATCCCCAACACCGGGGAGCTGTTTTTT.